A single sample gave rise to the 25 T cell receptor beta chains below, sequenced in a study of shared clonotypes between healthy human individuals. Measured with immunoSEQ multiplex PCR; TCRdb has only the in-frame clones, and not every one. The sample yields hundreds of thousands of clones, less than 80% seen once. Sequences were obtained from memory CD4+ T cells sorted from blood. Subset denoted: CD45RA-negative fraction. Receptors originate from a woman between 25 and 40 years old in good health.

This chain uses TRBV7-2 with TRBJ1-2; D is uncertain. V lost 1 base and J lost 1, with 7 bases in between. From germline, CDR1 is SGHTA and CDR2 FQGNSA. The CDR3 runs to 14 residues. The CDR3 region is CASSLVRFNYGYTF. In nucleotides, the CDR3 is TGTGCCAGCAGCTTAGTTCGGTTTAACTATGGCTACACCTTC.

The chain employs TRBV18 and TRBJ2-1; D gene unclear. This CDR3 contains 14 residues. Germline loops: CDR1 KGHSH, CDR2 LQKENI. Trimming shortened V by 2 bases and J by 8 bases, and 13 bases separated the two germline ends. CDR3 in amino acids: CASSPGTVYYEQFF. CDR3 DNA sequence: TGTGCCAGCTCACCAGGAACGGTTTACTATGAGCAGTTCTTC.

This clone was observed once. The genes are TRBV6-6 and TRBJ2-7, with TRBD1 matching over 11 bases. This CDR3 comprises 14 residues. The V segment lost 10 bases and the J segment 0 bases; nucleotides outside the gene matches: 5. Germline V lookup: CDR1 MNHNY, CDR2 SVGAGI (reference sequence). The CDR3 reads CATWTGGPSYEQYF. The CDR3 coding sequence is TGTGCCACCTGGACAGGGGGCCCCTCCTACGAGCAGTACTTC.

The rearrangement links TRBV29-1 to TRBJ2-7; 9 bases map to TRBD2. Germline V gives CDR1 SQVTM, CDR2 ANQGSEA. The junction had 5 bases not matched to a gene; V was cut back by 3 bases and J by 5 bases. The CDR3 is 13 amino acids. The CDR3 loop reads CSVDAGGPHEQYF. In DNA, the CDR3 is TGCAGCGTTGATGCGGGAGGGCCCCACGAGCAGTACTTC.

The chain has TRBV14 and TRBJ2-2; unclear D gene. Trimming pared 5 bases from V and 6 bases from J, leaving 10 bases between. Germline values: CDR1 SGHDN, CDR2 FVKESK. The CDR3 runs 13 residues. CDR3 in DNA: TGTGCCAGCAGCTTCTATTCCTCCGGGGAGCTGTTTTTT. Encoded protein: CASSFYSSGELFF.

The chain is built from TRBV18 and TRBJ1-1; D gene unclear. This CDR3 is built from 17 residues. CDR1 and CDR2 from the germline V gene are KGHSH and LQKENI. Trimming left V 0 bases short and J 2 bases short, with 16 bases between. CDR3 sequence (DNA): TGTGCCAGCTCACCACCGAGGACTGGCGTTCTCAACACTGAAGCTTTCTTT. Its translation is CASSPPRTGVLNTEAFF.

This chain uses TRBV11-2 with TRBJ1-5, with TRBD1 as a possible D gene (5 bases). The germline V and J ends were trimmed by 3 bases and 4 bases, with 13 bases remaining between them. The germline CDR1 and CDR2 sequences are SGHAT and FQNNGV. This CDR3 has 15 residues. CDR3 amino acids: CASSLTGTENQPQHF. CDR3 DNA: TGTGCCAGCAGCTTGACCGGGACGGAGAATCAGCCCCAGCATTTT. The entire variable domain, with the rest obtained from reference TRBV11-2 and TRBJ1-5, is as follows: EAGVAQSPRYKIIEKRQSVAFWCNPISGHATLYWYQQILGQGPKLLIQFQNNGVVDDSQLPKDRFSAERLKGVDSTLKIQPAKLEDSAVYLCASSLTGTENQPQHFGDGTRLSIL.

The V and J genes are TRBV4-1 and TRBJ1-2; 7 bases match TRBD1. The length of the CDR3 is 15 residues. The V gene's germline CDR1 is MGHRA and CDR2 YSYEKL. V lost 1 base and J lost 3; bases outside the gene matches: 5. The CDR3 spells CASSQATGVHYGYTF. The CDR3 DNA follows: TGCGCCAGCAGCCAAGCAACAGGGGTACACTATGGCTACACCTTC.

This chain links TRBV6-5 with TRBJ1-5, with D maybe TRBD1 (6 bases). CDR1 and CDR2 from the germline V gene are MNHEY and SVGAGI. The CDR3 runs 13 residues. V gave up 5 bases and J gave up 1 base, with 6 bases separating them. The chain's CDR3 is CASSQGSNQPQHF. Written as DNA, the CDR3 is TGTGCCAGCAGTCAGGGGAGCAATCAGCCCCAGCATTTT.

In this sample, this clone turned up once. The chain combines TRBV9 with TRBJ2-7, with 8 bases fitting TRBD2. Germline CDR1 and CDR2: SGDLS and YYNGEE. V dropped 0 bases and J dropped 7; count of bases not matched to a gene: 6. There are 14 residues in the CDR3. CDR3 nucleotide sequence: TGTGCCAGCAGCGTAGGTTTAGCGGGAAATGAGCAGTACTTC. Its protein is CASSVGLAGNEQYF.

V and J are TRBV2 and TRBJ2-3; D might be TRBD2 (6 bases). Trimming left V 7 bases short and J 0 bases short, with 17 bases between. This CDR3 has 16 amino acids. Looked up from germline, CDR1 is SNHLY and CDR2 is FYNNEI. CDR3 DNA: TGTGCCAGCACCCAACTGGGGGGATTGAGCACAGATACGCAGTATTTT. Translating it yields CASTQLGGLSTDTQYF.

This clone was recorded at least ten times. This chain links TRBV7-8 with TRBJ2-7, with 8 bases matching TRBD2. The CDR3 sequence is 16 residues long. V shed 5 bases and J 0 bases; nucleotides not matched to a gene: 9. CDR1 is SGHVS and CDR2 is FQNEAQ in the germline V gene. CDR3 loop: CASSPPGTRISYEQYF. The CDR3 DNA follows: TGTGCCAGCAGCCCACCCGGGACTAGGATCTCCTACGAGCAGTACTTC.

The chain has TRBV6-5 and TRBJ2-1; D call uncertain. This CDR3 has 13 amino acids. Trimming left V 7 bases short and J 2 bases short, with 9 bases between. Germline V lookup: CDR1 MNHEY, CDR2 SVGAGI. The CDR3 sequence is CASKTVPYNEQFF. The DNA of the CDR3 is TGTGCCAGCAAAACTGTTCCCTACAATGAGCAGTTCTTC.

The chain links TRBV5-6 to TRBJ1-4, with a tentative D call TRBD1 (6 bases). CDR1 and CDR2 from the germline V gene are SGHDT and YYEEEE. The CDR3 is 15 amino acids. V lost 1 base, J lost 6 bases, and 13 bases lay in between. CDR3 DNA sequence: TGTGCCAGCAGCTTGTTACAGGGCTCGGATGAAAAACTGTTTTTT. Its translation is CASSLLQGSDEKLFF.

The chain carries TRBV27 and TRBJ2-2, with D perhaps TRBD1 (5 bases). Trimming removed 1 base at V and 5 bases at J, with 8 bases between. CDR1 and CDR2 from the germline V gene are MNHEY and SMNVEV (reference sequence). The CDR3 runs to 14 residues. The CDR3 is CASSLYQGTGELFF. In DNA, the CDR3 is TGTGCCAGCAGTTTATACCAGGGAACCGGGGAGCTGTTTTTT.

This clone was seen just once. In the same sample, other DNA sequences code for this CDR3. J is TRBJ2-7 and V is TRBV5-4, with D perhaps TRBD2 (5 bases). The CDR3 contains 12 residues. The V end was cut by 4 bases, the J end by 4 bases, with 9 bases between. Germline CDR1 SGHNT, CDR2 YYREEE (reference sequence). The CDR3 nucleotides read TGTGCCAGCAGCAAGGGCGGGTACGAGCAGTACTTC. Translation gives CASSKGGYEQYF.

This sequence joins TRBV6-6 and TRBJ2-7; D is uncertain. CDR3 length equals 15 residues. The V end lost 7 bases, the J end lost 3 bases, and 19 bases lay between the germline ends. Germline CDR1 and CDR2: MNHNY and SVGAGI (reference sequence). CDR3 DNA sequence: TGTGCCAGCACCCACTCCGGACCTCCCCGCTACGAGCAGTACTTC. This codes for CASTHSGPPRYEQYF.

In the case of this clone: This same CDR3 is encoded by further DNA sequences in the sample. V gene TRBV14 combines with J gene TRBJ2-7, with 12 nucleotides matching TRBD2. The germline V gene encodes CDR1 SGHDN and CDR2 FVKESK. V was clipped by 4 bases and J by 1 base; unmatched bases: 2. This CDR3 region has 15 residues. The CDR3 nucleotides read TGTGCCAGCAGCCGAGGACTAGCGGGATCCTACGAGCAGTACTTC. Encoded protein: CASSRGLAGSYEQYF.

The V and J genes are TRBV6-4 and TRBJ2-3; 8 nucleotides agree with TRBD1. J was trimmed by 5 bases and V by 2 bases; bases with no gene match: 6. Germline CDR1 MRHNA, CDR2 SNTAGT. The CDR3 has 15 residues. The CDR3 protein is CASSDTGGAGDTQYF. In DNA form, the CDR3 reads TGTGCCAGCAGTGACACAGGGGGAGCGGGAGATACGCAGTATTTT.

The sample holds one count of this clone. The chain couples TRBV6-4 to TRBJ2-1, with TRBD2 matching over 13 bases. CDR3 size: 17 residues. Germline V gene lookup returns CDR1 MRHNA and CDR2 SNTAGT. V trimming: 0 bases; J trimming: 8 bases; junction bases outside the gene matches: 7. The CDR3 DNA sequence: TGTGCCAGCAGTGACTCGACTAGCGGGAGGAAGGTGGATGAGCAGTTCTTC. Residues: CASSDSTSGRKVDEQFF.

The chain couples TRBV6-6 to TRBJ2-3; D ambiguous. The CDR3 runs to 15 residues. Trimming pared 8 bases from V and 2 bases from J, leaving 17 bases between. The germline CDR1 and CDR2 sequences are MNHNY and SVGAGI (reference sequence). CDR3 nucleotides: TGTGCCAGCGCTTCCCTGCGGAGCTTCACAGATACGCAGTATTTT. As protein: CASASLRSFTDTQYF.

The CDR3 protein is CAWSEGTVSGANVLTF. The DNA for the CDR3 is TGTGCCTGGAGTGAGGGGACAGTCTCTGGGGCCAACGTCCTGACTTTC. The V and J genes are TRBV30 and TRBJ2-6; 7 nucleotides agree with TRBD1. Germline V gene data show CDR1 as GTSNPN and CDR2 as SVGIG (reference sequence). Unmatched junction bases numbered 3, after V lost 1 base and J lost 0 bases. The CDR3 runs to 16 residues. The complete variable domain, with remaining parts taken from reference TRBV30 and TRBJ2-6, reads SQTIHQWPATLVQPVGSPLSLECTVEGTSNPNLYWYRQAAGRGLQLLFYSVGIGQISSEVPQNLSASRPQDRQFILSSKKLLLSDSGFYLCAWSEGTVSGANVLTFGAGSRLTVL.

Only a few counts were recorded for this clone. Other DNA variants within this sample encode the same CDR3. The chain recombines TRBV5-1 with TRBJ2-1; tentative D call: TRBD2 (5 bases). The V gene lost 2 bases and the J gene lost 7 bases, with 7 bases spanning the gap. Germline CDR1 SGHRS, CDR2 YFSETQ. The CDR3 is 12 residues long. The CDR3 is CASSFGGNEQFF. The CDR3 DNA sequence: TGCGCCAGCAGCTTTGGCGGGAATGAGCAGTTCTTC.

The chain links TRBV27 to TRBJ2-1; 8 bases align to TRBD2. Germline assignment: CDR1 MNHEY and CDR2 SMNVEV (reference sequence). The CDR3 is 15 residues long. V was clipped by 6 bases and J by 6 bases; unmatched bases: 10. The CDR3 bases are TGTGCCAGCAGGAATAGCGGGGAACCACTCAATGAGCAGTTCTTC. Translating it yields CASRNSGEPLNEQFF.

This chain joins TRBV6-6 and TRBJ2-2, with no clear D. Between the trimmed V and J ends, which lost 5 bases and 9 bases, there was a span of 16 bases. CDR3 length: 14 amino acids. Germline CDR1 is MNHNY and CDR2 is SVGAGI (reference sequence). The CDR3 DNA sequence: TGTGCCAGCAGTCCTAATCAACCTGGGAGGGAGCTGTTTTTT. Its translation is CASSPNQPGRELFF.